This TCR beta chain was identified during a study of T cell changes during pregnancy in multiple sclerosis. The CDR3 spans 14 residues. V lost 4 bases to trimming and J lost 10 bases; unmatched junction nucleotides: 6. The V gene's germline CDR1 is LNHNV and CDR2 YYDKDF (reference sequence). Data came from immunoSEQ multiplex PCR; TCRdb stores just in-frame clones and leaves some out. This table has about 79,000 clones, around 93% appearing once. V gene TRBV15 combines with J gene TRBJ2-1; 11 bases map to TRBD2. The sample was peripheral blood, taken in the second trimester of pregnancy. The clonotype originates from a female donor in good health, enrolled as a control in a pregnancy study. The CDR3, as DNA: TGTGCCACCAGCATTAGCGGGGGGGTGAAAGAGCAGTTCTTC. Translated, it gives CATSISGGVKEQFF.